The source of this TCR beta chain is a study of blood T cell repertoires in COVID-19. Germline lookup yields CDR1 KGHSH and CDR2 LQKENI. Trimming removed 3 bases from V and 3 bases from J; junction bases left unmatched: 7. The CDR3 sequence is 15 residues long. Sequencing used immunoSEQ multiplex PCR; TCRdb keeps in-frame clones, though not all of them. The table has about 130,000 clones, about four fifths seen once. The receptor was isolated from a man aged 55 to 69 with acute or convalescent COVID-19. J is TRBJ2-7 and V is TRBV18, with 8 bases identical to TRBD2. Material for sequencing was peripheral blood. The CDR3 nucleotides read TGTGCCAGCTCACCGGGTCGGGAGGGCGTCTACGAGCAGTACTTC. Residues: CASSPGREGVYEQYF. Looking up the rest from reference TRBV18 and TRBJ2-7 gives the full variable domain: NAGVMQNPRHLVRRRGQEARLRCSPMKGHSHVYWYRQLPEEGLKFMVYLQKENIIDESGMPKERFSAEFPKEGPSILRIQQVVRGDSAAYFCASSPGREGVYEQYFGPGTRLTVT.